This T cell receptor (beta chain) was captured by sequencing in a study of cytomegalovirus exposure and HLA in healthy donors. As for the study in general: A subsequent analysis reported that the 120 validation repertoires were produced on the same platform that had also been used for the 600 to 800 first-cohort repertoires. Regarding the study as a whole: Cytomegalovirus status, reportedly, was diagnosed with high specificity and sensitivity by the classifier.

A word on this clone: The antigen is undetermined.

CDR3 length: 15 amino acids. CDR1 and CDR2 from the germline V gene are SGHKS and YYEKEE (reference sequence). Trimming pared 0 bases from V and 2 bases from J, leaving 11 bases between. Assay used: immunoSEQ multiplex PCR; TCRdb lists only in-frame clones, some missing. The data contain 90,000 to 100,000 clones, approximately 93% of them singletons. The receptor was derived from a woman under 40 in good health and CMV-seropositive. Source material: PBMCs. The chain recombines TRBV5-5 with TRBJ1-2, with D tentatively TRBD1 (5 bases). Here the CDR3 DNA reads TGTGCCAGCAGCTTGGTGGTTGGGGCAAACTATGGCTACACCTTC. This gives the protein CASSLVVGANYGYTF.